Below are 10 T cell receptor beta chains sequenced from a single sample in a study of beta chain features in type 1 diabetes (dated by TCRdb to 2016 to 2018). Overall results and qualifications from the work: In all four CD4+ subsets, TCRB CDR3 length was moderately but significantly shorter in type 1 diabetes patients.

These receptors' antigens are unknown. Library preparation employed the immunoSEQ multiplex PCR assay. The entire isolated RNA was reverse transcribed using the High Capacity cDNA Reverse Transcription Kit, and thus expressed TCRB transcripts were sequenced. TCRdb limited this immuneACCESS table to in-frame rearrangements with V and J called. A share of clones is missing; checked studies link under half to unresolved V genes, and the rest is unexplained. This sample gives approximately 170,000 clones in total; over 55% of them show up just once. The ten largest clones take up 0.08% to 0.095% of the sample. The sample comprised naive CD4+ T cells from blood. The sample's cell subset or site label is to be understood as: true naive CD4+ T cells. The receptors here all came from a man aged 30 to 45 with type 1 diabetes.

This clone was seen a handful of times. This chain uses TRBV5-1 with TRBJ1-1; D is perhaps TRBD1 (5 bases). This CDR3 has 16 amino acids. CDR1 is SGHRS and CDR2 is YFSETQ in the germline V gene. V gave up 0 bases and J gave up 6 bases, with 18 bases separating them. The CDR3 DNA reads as TGCGCCAGCAGCTTGGAAGGCGGCAGGGCGAAGCCTGAAGCTTTCTTT. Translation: CASSLEGGRAKPEAFF.

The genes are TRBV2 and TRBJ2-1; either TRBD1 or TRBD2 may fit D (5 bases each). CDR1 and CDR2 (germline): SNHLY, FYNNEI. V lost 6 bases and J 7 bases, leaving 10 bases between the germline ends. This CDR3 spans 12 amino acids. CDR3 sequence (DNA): TGTGCCAGCAGAGGGACGCGTAATGAGCAGTTCTTC. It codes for CASRGTRNEQFF.

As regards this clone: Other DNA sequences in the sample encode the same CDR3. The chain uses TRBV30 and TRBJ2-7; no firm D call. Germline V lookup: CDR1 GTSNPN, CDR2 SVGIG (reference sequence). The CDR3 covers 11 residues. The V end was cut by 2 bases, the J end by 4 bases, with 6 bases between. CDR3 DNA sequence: TGTGCCTGGAGTCATTCTTACGAGCAGTACTTC. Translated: CAWSHSYEQYF.

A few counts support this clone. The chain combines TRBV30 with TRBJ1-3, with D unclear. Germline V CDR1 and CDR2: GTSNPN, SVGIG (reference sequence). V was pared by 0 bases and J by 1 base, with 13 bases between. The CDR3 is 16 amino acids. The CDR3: CAWSVHLILSGNTIYF. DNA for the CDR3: TGTGCCTGGAGTGTACATCTGATCTTATCTGGAAACACCATATATTTT. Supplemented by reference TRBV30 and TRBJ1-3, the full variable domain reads SQTIHQWPATLVQPVGSPLSLECTVEGTSNPNLYWYRQAAGRGLQLLFYSVGIGQISSEVPQNLSASRPQDRQFILSSKKLLLSDSGFYLCAWSVHLILSGNTIYFGEGSWLTVV.

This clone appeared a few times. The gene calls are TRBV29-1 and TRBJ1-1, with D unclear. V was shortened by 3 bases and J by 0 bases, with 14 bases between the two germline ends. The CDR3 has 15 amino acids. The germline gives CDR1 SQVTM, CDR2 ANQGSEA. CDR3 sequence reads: CSVEGGRGVNTEAFF. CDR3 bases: TGCAGCGTTGAGGGTGGGCGTGGGGTGAACACTGAAGCTTTCTTT.

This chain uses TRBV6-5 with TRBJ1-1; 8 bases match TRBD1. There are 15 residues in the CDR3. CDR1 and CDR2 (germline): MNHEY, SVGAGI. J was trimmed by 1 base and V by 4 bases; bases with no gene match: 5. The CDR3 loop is CASSLRTGKNTEAFF. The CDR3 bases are TGTGCCAGCAGTTTGCGGACAGGGAAGAACACTGAAGCTTTCTTT.

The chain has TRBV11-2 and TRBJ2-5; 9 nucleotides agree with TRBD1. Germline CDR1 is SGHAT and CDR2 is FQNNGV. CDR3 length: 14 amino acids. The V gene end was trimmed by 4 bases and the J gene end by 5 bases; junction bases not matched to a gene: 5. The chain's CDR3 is CASSSGQGRETQYF. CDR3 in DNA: TGTGCCAGCAGCTCCGGACAGGGGCGGGAGACCCAGTACTTC.

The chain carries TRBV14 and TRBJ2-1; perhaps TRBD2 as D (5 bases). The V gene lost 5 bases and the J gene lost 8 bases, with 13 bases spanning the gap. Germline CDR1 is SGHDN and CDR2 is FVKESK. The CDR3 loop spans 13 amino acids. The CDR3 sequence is CASSYRLLDEQFF. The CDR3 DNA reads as TGTGCCAGCAGCTACCGATTACTAGATGAGCAGTTCTTC. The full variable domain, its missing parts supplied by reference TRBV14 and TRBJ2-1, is EAGVTQFPSHSVIEKGQTVTLRCDPISGHDNLYWYRRVMGKEIKFLLHFVKESKQDESGMPNNRFLAERTGGTYSTLKVQPAELEDSGVYFCASSYRLLDEQFFGPGTRLTVL.

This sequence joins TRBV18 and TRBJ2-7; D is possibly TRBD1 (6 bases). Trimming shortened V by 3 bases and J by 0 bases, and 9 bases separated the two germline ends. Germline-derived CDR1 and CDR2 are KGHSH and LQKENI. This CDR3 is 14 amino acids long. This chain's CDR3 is CASSPGQHSYEQYF. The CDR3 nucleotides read TGTGCCAGCTCACCCGGACAGCACTCCTACGAGCAGTACTTC. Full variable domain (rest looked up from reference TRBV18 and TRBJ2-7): NAGVMQNPRHLVRRRGQEARLRCSPMKGHSHVYWYRQLPEEGLKFMVYLQKENIIDESGMPKERFSAEFPKEGPSILRIQQVVRGDSAAYFCASSPGQHSYEQYFGPGTRLTVT.

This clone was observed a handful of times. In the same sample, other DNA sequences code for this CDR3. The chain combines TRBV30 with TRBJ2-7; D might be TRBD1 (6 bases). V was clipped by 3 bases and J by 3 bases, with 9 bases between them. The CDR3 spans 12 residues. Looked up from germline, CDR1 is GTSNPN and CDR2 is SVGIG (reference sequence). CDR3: CAWSLQGYEQYF. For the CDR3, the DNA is TGTGCCTGGAGCTTACAGGGCTACGAGCAGTACTTC.